Each of the 17 T cell receptor beta chains below was sequenced from the same sample in a study of PD-1 blockade in mismatch repair-deficient tumors (dated 2017 in TCRdb). The method was the immunoSEQ multiplex PCR assay. TCRdb re-hosts the immuneACCESS table, in-frame sequences only. Its copies lack some clones; in the studies checked, an unresolved V gene accounts for under half of them, and the cause for the rest is not known. The sample includes tens of thousands of clones, with 79% observed a single time. The ten largest clones represent approximately 22% of the sample. This specimen was peripheral blood, taken 4 weeks after starting pembrolizumab. These receptors were taken from an adult with mismatch repair-deficient cancer.

This clone was seen once. The J gene is TRBJ2-5, the V gene TRBV27; perhaps TRBD1 as D (6 bases). Germline CDR1 MNHEY, CDR2 SMNVEV (reference sequence). The CDR3 runs 13 residues. V lost 5 bases and J lost 6, with 13 bases in between. CDR3 in amino acids: CASSINRVQTQYF. Here the CDR3 DNA reads TGTGCCAGCAGTATCAACAGGGTTCAGACCCAGTACTTC.

The chain joins TRBV2 to TRBJ2-1, with no clear D. The CDR3 consists of 17 residues. V lost 0 bases to trimming and J lost 3 bases, with 15 bases between them. From germline, CDR1 is SNHLY and CDR2 FYNNEI. The CDR3 sequence is CASSEALGSAFYNEQFF. The CDR3 DNA follows: TGTGCCAGCAGTGAAGCGCTTGGGTCGGCCTTCTACAATGAGCAGTTCTTC.

The chain links TRBV5-1 to TRBJ2-5; 13 bases are a match to TRBD2. Unmatched junction bases numbered 3, after V lost 4 bases and J lost 3 bases. Germline CDR1 reads SGHRS; CDR2 reads YFSETQ. This CDR3 region has 15 residues. The CDR3 spells CASSAGTSGEETQYF. DNA of the CDR3: TGCGCCAGCAGCGCCGGGACTAGCGGGGAAGAGACCCAGTACTTC.

The V call is TRBV7-9, the J call TRBJ2-7; 7 bases fit TRBD2. The CDR3 is 14 residues long. Looked up from germline, CDR1 is SEHNR and CDR2 is FQNEAQ (reference sequence). After removal of 1 base from V and 4 bases from J, the junction contained 4 bases not matched to a gene. CDR3: CASSLGPGRYEQYF. Here the CDR3 DNA reads TGTGCCAGCAGCTTAGGACCCGGGAGGTACGAGCAGTACTTC.

This chain connects TRBV4-2 to TRBJ2-3, with 14 bases identical to TRBD2. This CDR3 has 16 residues. The germline V gene has CDR1 LGHNA and CDR2 YNFKEQ. V lost 1 base to trimming and J lost 4 bases; unmatched junction nucleotides: 1. CDR3 amino acids: CASSQGLAGGPDTQYF. CDR3 bases: TGTGCCAGCAGCCAAGGACTAGCGGGAGGGCCAGATACGCAGTATTTT.

The chain has TRBV30 and TRBJ1-2; D possibly corresponds to TRBD1 (5 bases). This CDR3 spans 13 amino acids. CDR1 GTSNPN and CDR2 SVGIG come from the germline V gene (reference sequence). Trimming cost V 0 bases and J 10 bases, with 15 bases left between them. This chain's CDR3 is CAWSVLEGNAYTF. The CDR3 bases are TGTGCCTGGAGTGTACTGGAGGGGAATGCCTACACCTTC. Full variable domain (outside the CDR3, taken from reference TRBV30 and TRBJ1-2): SQTIHQWPATLVQPVGSPLSLECTVEGTSNPNLYWYRQAAGRGLQLLFYSVGIGQISSEVPQNLSASRPQDRQFILSSKKLLLSDSGFYLCAWSVLEGNAYTFGSGTRLTVV.

The chain is built from TRBV4-3 and TRBJ2-6; 8 positions match TRBD1. Germline V lookup: CDR1 LGHNA, CDR2 YSLEER. Unmatched junction bases numbered 4, after V lost 0 bases and J lost 0 bases. The CDR3 covers 18 residues. The CDR3 loop is CASSQDLTGVSGANVLTF. CDR3 in DNA: TGCGCCAGCAGCCAAGATCTGACAGGGGTCTCTGGGGCCAACGTCCTGACTTTC.

The CDR3 nucleotides read TGTGCCACCAGCAGAGTTGTGAGACTAGCGGAGCCAAGCTCCTACAATGAGCAGTTCTTC. Translating it yields CATSRVVRLAEPSSYNEQFF. The gene calls are TRBV15 and TRBJ2-1; 9 bases are a match to TRBD2. CDR1 and CDR2 from the germline V gene are LNHNV and YYDKDF (reference sequence). The V segment lost 1 base and the J segment 0 bases; nucleotides outside the gene matches: 13. The CDR3 totals 20 residues.

This clone was counted many times. The chain has TRBV27 and TRBJ2-7; D is unresolved. Germline CDR1 and CDR2: MNHEY and SMNVEV (reference sequence). The V end lost 3 bases, the J end lost 0 bases, and 9 bases lay between the germline ends. CDR3 length: 14 residues. The CDR3 spells CASSLLGGSYEQYF. CDR3 nucleotide sequence: TGTGCCAGCAGTTTGCTTGGTGGCTCCTACGAGCAGTACTTC.

The genes are TRBV19 and TRBJ1-5; the match to TRBD1 covers 12 bases. Germline CDR1 LNHDA, CDR2 SQIVND (reference sequence). Trimming cost V 6 bases and J 3 bases; bases outside gene matches: 0. CDR3 length: 14 amino acids. The chain's CDR3 is CASRGQGANQPQHF. In DNA, the CDR3 is TGTGCCAGTAGGGGACAGGGGGCCAATCAGCCCCAGCATTTT.

The J gene is TRBJ1-2, the V gene TRBV30; D might be TRBD1 (5 bases). The V and J ends lost 0 bases and 0 bases respectively, with 11 bases between them. Germline CDR1 GTSNPN, CDR2 SVGIG (reference sequence). CDR3 length: 15 residues. The CDR3 DNA reads TGTGCCTGGAGTGTACCTGGAGGGGCTAACTATGGCTACACCTTC. Its protein product is CAWSVPGGANYGYTF.

The table lists this clone with a count of one. The V and J genes are TRBV4-3 and TRBJ2-3; maybe TRBD2 (5 bases). V lost 0 bases, J lost 10 bases, and 23 bases lay in between. This CDR3 region has 17 residues. CDR1 LGHNA and CDR2 YSLEER come from the germline V gene. For the CDR3, the DNA is TGCGCCAGCAGCCAAGATTATTTTGTACTAGACCCGGAGCCGCAGTATTTT. Protein product: CASSQDYFVLDPEPQYF.

The genes are TRBV7-9 and TRBJ2-3; either TRBD1 or TRBD2 may supply D (5 bases each). The V end was cut by 4 bases, the J end by 4 bases, with 9 bases between. CDR1 and CDR2 from the germline V gene are SEHNR and FQNEAQ (reference sequence). The CDR3 has 13 residues. Here the CDR3 reads CASSSRGPDTQYF. In nucleotides, the CDR3 is TGTGCCAGCAGCTCCCGGGGCCCAGATACGCAGTATTTT.

This chain links TRBV5-1 with TRBJ1-2, with TRBD1 as a possible D gene (5 bases). V gave up 3 bases and J gave up 4 bases, with 13 bases separating them. CDR1 SGHRS and CDR2 YFSETQ come from the germline V gene. The CDR3 spans 14 residues. CDR3 in DNA: TGCGCCAGCAGCTCCGATGTAGGGGCCTATGGCTACACCTTC. This encodes CASSSDVGAYGYTF. The variable domain in full, with the rest retrieved from reference TRBV5-1 and TRBJ1-2, is KAGVTQTPRYLIKTRGQQVTLSCSPISGHRSVSWYQQTPGQGLQFLFEYFSETQRNKGNFPGRFSGRQFSNSRSEMNVSTLELGDSALYLCASSSDVGAYGYTFGSGTRLTVV.

This rearrangement joins TRBV11-2 to TRBJ1-2; D gene unclear. The germline CDR1 and CDR2 sequences are SGHAT and FQNNGV. This CDR3 spans 15 amino acids. V shed 4 bases and J shed 0 bases, with 12 bases lying between them. DNA of the CDR3: TGTGCCAGCAGCTCCAGGCGGCCCACTAACTATGGCTACACCTTC. Amino acid sequence: CASSSRRPTNYGYTF.

The chain carries TRBV25-1 and TRBJ1-4; 7 bases align to TRBD1. The CDR3 runs 14 residues. The germline CDR1 and CDR2 sequences are MGHDK and SYGVNS. V was clipped by 5 bases and J by 4 bases; unmatched bases: 4. The CDR3, as DNA: TGTGCCAGCAGTCGGACAGGCCGTAATGAAAAACTGTTTTTT. This codes for CASSRTGRNEKLFF.

This chain links TRBV7-6 with TRBJ2-7; 10 nucleotides match TRBD2. The CDR3 contains 14 residues. Trimming removed 5 bases from V and 6 bases from J; junction bases left unmatched: 7. Germline loops: CDR1 SGHVS, CDR2 FNYEAQ. The chain's CDR3 is CASSRAGGSGEQYF. CDR3 DNA sequence: TGTGCCAGCAGCCGAGCGGGAGGGAGTGGCGAGCAGTACTTC.